The 5 T cell receptor beta chains below come from one sample, sequenced in a study of blood T cell repertoires in COVID-19. TCRdb's copy holds only in-frame clones and misses some; the assay was immunoSEQ multiplex PCR. The sample consists of about 240,000 clones, roughly 82% of them appearing once. Sequencing used peripheral blood. Source of these receptors: a woman in her seventies with acute or convalescent COVID-19.

The chain is built from TRBV5-1 and TRBJ1-1; D gene uncertain. V lost 0 bases to trimming and J lost 3 bases, with 9 bases between them. Germline CDR1 reads SGHRS; CDR2 reads YFSETQ. CDR3 size: 14 residues. CDR3 bases: TGCGCCAGCAGCTTGGTTATAGGAGACACTGAAGCTTTCTTT. This codes for CASSLVIGDTEAFF.

The chain joins TRBV2 to TRBJ1-6; D not certain. CDR1 is SNHLY, CDR2 FYNNEI, per germline. The CDR3 is 13 amino acids. Trimming removed 3 bases from V and 4 bases from J, with 4 bases in between. The CDR3 protein is CASSETYNSPLHF. CDR3 DNA: TGTGCCAGCAGTGAGACTTATAATTCACCCCTCCACTTT.

The chain joins TRBV2 to TRBJ1-5, with D unclear. The CDR3 is 15 residues long. Trimming removed 1 base at V and 3 bases at J, with 10 bases between. CDR1 and CDR2 from the germline V gene are SNHLY and FYNNEI. The CDR3 loop is CASSEGVRVNQPQHF. As DNA, the CDR3 is TGTGCCAGCAGTGAAGGAGTGAGGGTCAATCAGCCCCAGCATTTT.

This rearrangement joins TRBV28 to TRBJ1-4; 7 nucleotides line up with TRBD1. Germline lookup yields CDR1 MDHEN and CDR2 SYDVKM. The trim removed 1 base at V and 4 bases at J, leaving 6 bases unmatched. CDR3 length: 16 amino acids. The CDR3 coding sequence is TGTGCCAGCAGTTTATCGCCGACAGGGTATAATGAAAAACTGTTTTTT. Translated, it gives CASSLSPTGYNEKLFF.

V and J are TRBV5-1 and TRBJ1-1; TRBD1 matches at 8 bases. The CDR3 extends over 14 amino acids. Unmatched junction bases numbered 3, after V lost 4 bases and J lost 1 base. The germline CDR1 and CDR2 sequences are SGHRS and YFSETQ. The chain's CDR3 is CASSKTGENTEAFF. Here the CDR3 DNA reads TGCGCCAGCAGCAAGACAGGGGAGAACACTGAAGCTTTCTTT.